Below are 20 T cell receptor beta chains sequenced from a single sample in a study of T cells in Graves' hyperthyroidism and ophthalmopathy. RNA transcripts served as the template for amplifying TCR beta CDR3 regions. Carried out on the TCR CDR3, a first-round RT-PCR used the HTBI primer set. TCRdb re-analysed the multiplex PCR reads in MiXCR, keeping a single row per CDR3 protein. The table has 40,000 to 65,000 distinct CDR3 sequences, around half seen once. The specimen was blood. These receptors came from a woman between 50 and 59 years old with Graves' ophthalmopathy.

This clonotype was detected only once. Its ends do not fully match the called genes, so a read error is possible. V gene TRBV7-2 combines with J gene TRBJ2-1, with a possible D match to TRBD2 (6 bases). The V gene's germline CDR1 is SGHTA and CDR2 FQGNSA. This CDR3 has 12 residues. The CDR3 DNA is TGTGCCAGCGGTCATAGCGGACATGAGCAGTTTTTC. Amino acid sequence: CASGHSGHEQFF.

This clonotype was counted at least ten times. V and J are TRBV6-1 and TRBJ2-7; D gene uncertain. In germline, CDR1 is MNHNS, CDR2 SASEGT. The CDR3 runs 15 residues. V lost 0 bases to trimming and J lost 2 bases, with 11 bases between them. CDR3 coding DNA: TGTGCCAGCAGTGAAGCGCGAGCTGTAGCCTACGAGCAGTACTTC. It codes for CASSEARAVAYEQYF.

The V gene is TRBV10-2, the J gene TRBJ2-1; tentative D call: TRBD1 (5 bases). Germline CDR1 WSHSY, CDR2 SAAADI. V lost 6 bases to trimming and J lost 0 bases, with 12 bases between them. This CDR3 contains 15 residues. The CDR3, as DNA: TGCGCCAGCAGCGTTTCAGGGCCCTCCTACAATGAGCAGTTCTTC. Translating it yields CASSVSGPSYNEQFF.

The sample holds many counts of this clonotype. This chain uses TRBV20-1 with TRBJ2-1, with D possibly matching TRBD2 (5 bases). Germline assignment: CDR1 DFQATT and CDR2 SNEGSKA (reference sequence). The CDR3 covers 14 residues. Trimming left V 5 bases short and J 5 bases short, with 16 bases between. CDR3 sequence: CSAGRPNGDNEQFF. CDR3 DNA sequence: TGCAGTGCTGGTAGACCAAACGGGGACAATGAGCAGTTCTTC.

This chain uses TRBV7-2 with TRBJ2-5; D tentatively fits TRBD1 or TRBD2 (5 bases each). Deletions cut 0 bases from V and 0 bases from J, with 5 bases between. This CDR3 is built from 14 residues. Germline CDR1 is SGHTA and CDR2 is FQGNSA. The CDR3 loop is CASSLAGDQETQYF. CDR3 DNA sequence: TGTGCCAGCAGCTTAGCGGGGGACCAAGAGACCCAGTACTTC.

Worth noting for this clonotype: This may come from a read error, since a much larger clone is one base off. The gene calls are TRBV6-9 and TRBJ1-1; tentatively, D is TRBD1 (6 bases). CDR1 and CDR2 (germline): MNHGY, SVAAGI. CDR3 size: 12 residues. In DNA, the CDR3 is TGTGCCAGCAGTTTGGACAGACGTGAAGCTTGCTTT. Translation gives CASSLDRREACF.

Details on this clonotype: A junction boundary mismatches the germline segment, possibly from a read error. This rearrangement joins TRBV7-2 to TRBJ2-7; 12 bases line up with TRBD2. The CDR3 sequence is 15 residues long. Germline V CDR1 and CDR2: SGHTA, FQGNSA. CDR3 sequence reads: CASSVLAGGAPEQCF. The CDR3 DNA sequence: TGTGCCAGCAGCGTACTAGCGGGGGGAGCCCCCGAGCAGTGCTTC.

To note about this clonotype: The junction differs from germline at one of its ends, possibly a read error. Here the CDR3 reads CASSLSAGANTGELFF. The CDR3 DNA follows: TGTGCCAGCAGTTTATCTGCTGGTGCGAACACCGGGGAGCTGTTTTTC. The chain joins TRBV2 to TRBJ2-2; D possibly corresponds to TRBD2 (5 bases). Germline CDR1 SNHLY, CDR2 FYNNEI. This CDR3 spans 16 amino acids.

A note on this clonotype: One end of the junction varies from germline; a read error may be responsible. The rearrangement uses TRBV7-9 and TRBJ2-5; tentatively, D is TRBD1 (5 bases). CDR1 is SEHNR and CDR2 is FQNEAQ in the germline V gene (reference sequence). The CDR3 contains 15 residues. CDR3 DNA sequence: TGTGCCGGCAGCTCGTCCGGACACCGGATAGGGACCCAGTACTTC. Its translation: CAGSSSGHRIGTQYF.

Details on this clonotype: Given the absence of the conserved phenylalanine or tryptophan at the CDR3 end, a read error is likely. The rearrangement joins TRBV6-5 to TRBJ1-6; no clear D. Germline loops: CDR1 MNHEY, CDR2 SVGAGI. The CDR3 is 13 residues long. V lost 0 bases and J 11 bases, leaving 8 bases between the germline ends. The CDR3 nucleotides read TGTGCCAGCAGTTACTCTGGGAGACCACCCCTCCACTCT. It is translated as CASSYSGRPPLHS.

This clonotype was counted ten times or more. The chain has TRBV4-2 and TRBJ2-3, with TRBD2 matching over 12 bases. After removal of 1 base from V and 3 bases from J, the junction contained 2 bases not matched to a gene. This CDR3 contains 16 residues. Germline CDR1 LGHNA, CDR2 YNFKEQ. The CDR3 loop reads CASSQVTSGSTDTQYF. CDR3 DNA: TGTGCCAGCAGCCAAGTGACTAGCGGGAGTACAGATACGCAGTATTTT.

This clonotype was seen only a few times. One end of the junction is discordant with germline, which a read error may explain. The genes are TRBV7-7 and TRBJ2-7; 9 nucleotides match TRBD1. This CDR3 region has 14 residues. Germline V lookup: CDR1 SSHAT, CDR2 FNYEAQ (reference sequence). CDR3 coding DNA: TGTGCTAGCAGCTCCGGGACAGGGTTCTACGAGCAGTACTTC. Translating gives CASSSGTGFYEQYF.

This clonotype showed up many times. The chain is built from TRBV3-1 and TRBJ1-5; weak D call: TRBD1 (5 bases). The CDR3 loop spans 13 amino acids. The germline CDR1 and CDR2 sequences are LGHDT and YNNKEL (reference sequence). V lost 0 bases to trimming and J lost 7 bases, with 7 bases between them. CDR3 in DNA: TGTGCCAGCAGCCAAGAGGGGGAACAGCCCCAGCATTTT. Protein product: CASSQEGEQPQHF.

The rearrangement uses TRBV7-2 and TRBJ2-2; unclear D gene. The CDR3 covers 14 residues. The V gene's germline CDR1 is SGHTA and CDR2 FQGNSA. The ends were cut back, 3 bases at V and 4 bases at J, with 9 bases in the middle. CDR3 sequence reads: CASSLDSTTGELFF. CDR3 DNA: TGTGCCAGCAGCTTGGATAGCACCACCGGGGAGCTGTTTTTT.

This clonotype has at least ten counts. V is TRBV12-3 or TRBV12-4 and J is TRBJ2-7; 7 bases line up with TRBD2. With V trimmed by 6 bases and J by 5 bases, 13 bases remained unmatched. The CDR3 totals 15 residues. This chain's CDR3 is CASSLLGGPRNEQYF. CDR3 DNA: TGTGCCAGCAGCCTCTTGGGAGGGCCTAGGAACGAGCAGTACTTC.

V and J are TRBV29-1 and TRBJ2-7; D gene ambiguous. This CDR3 region has 13 residues. CDR1 SQVTM and CDR2 ANQGSEA come from the germline V gene. Trimming took off 0 bases at V and 6 bases at J, with 12 bases between the two ends. The CDR3 is CSVEDGQACEQYF. CDR3 sequence (DNA): TGCAGCGTTGAAGATGGGCAGGCCTGCGAGCAGTACTTC.

This clonotype was counted at least ten times. V is TRBV5-1 and J is TRBJ2-3, with D possibly TRBD2 on 6 matching bases. Between the trimmed V and J ends, which lost 4 bases and 3 bases, there was a span of 15 bases. Germline V lookup: CDR1 SGHRS, CDR2 YFSETQ. This CDR3 region has 15 residues. Here the CDR3 reads CASSLAGRGTDTQYF. CDR3 bases: TGCGCCAGCAGCCTCGCCGGACGGGGGACAGATACGCAGTATTTT. Full variable domain (outside the CDR3, taken from reference TRBV5-1 and TRBJ2-3): KAGVTQTPRYLIKTRGQQVTLSCSPISGHRSVSWYQQTPGQGLQFLFEYFSETQRNKGNFPGRFSGRQFSNSRSEMNVSTLELGDSALYLCASSLAGRGTDTQYFGPGTRLTVL.

At least ten counts were recorded for this clonotype. The chain employs TRBV20-1 and TRBJ2-1; TRBD2 matches 11 bases. Per the germline V gene, CDR1 is DFQATT and CDR2 is SNEGSKA (reference sequence). This CDR3 is built from 16 residues. J gave up 4 bases and V 5 bases, and 10 bases lay outside the gene matches. The CDR3 DNA is TGCAGTGCTTCTCGGCTAGCGGGGGGTTCTTACAATGAGCAGTTCTTC. As protein: CSASRLAGGSYNEQFF.

This sequence joins TRBV19 and TRBJ1-6; 7 nucleotides align to TRBD1. Germline values: CDR1 LNHDA, CDR2 SQIVND (reference sequence). After removal of 5 bases from V and 5 bases from J, the junction contained 3 bases not matched to a gene. The CDR3 runs to 14 residues. In DNA, the CDR3 is TGTGCCAGTAGTTACGGGACAGATAATTCACCCCTCCACTTT. Its translation: CASSYGTDNSPLHF. Looking up the rest from reference TRBV19 and TRBJ1-6 gives the full variable domain: DGGITQSPKYLFRKEGQNVTLSCEQNLNHDAMYWYRQDPGQGLRLIYYSQIVNDFQKGDIAEGYSVSREKKESFPLTVTSAQKNPTAFYLCASSYGTDNSPLHFGNGTRLTVT.

This chain connects TRBV5-1 to TRBJ2-7, with D tentatively TRBD2 (6 bases). There are 17 residues in the CDR3. Germline V gives CDR1 SGHRS, CDR2 YFSETQ. V lost 4 bases, J lost 2 bases, and 22 bases lay in between. CDR3 region: CASSPGLTGGRPYEQYF. The CDR3 nucleotides read TGCGCCAGCAGCCCGGGACTGACCGGGGGAAGACCCTACGAGCAGTACTTC. Looking up the rest from reference TRBV5-1 and TRBJ2-7 gives the full variable domain: KAGVTQTPRYLIKTRGQQVTLSCSPISGHRSVSWYQQTPGQGLQFLFEYFSETQRNKGNFPGRFSGRQFSNSRSEMNVSTLELGDSALYLCASSPGLTGGRPYEQYFGPGTRLTVT.